This T cell receptor (beta chain) derives from a study of blood T cell repertoires in COVID-19. Study overall: The study drew acute and convalescent COVID-19 samples from the United States, Italy and Spain.

Original handling: Counts of nucleated cells, estimated from reference gene primer amplification, were obtained. Measured with immunoSEQ multiplex PCR; TCRdb has only the in-frame clones, and not every one. The V and J calls and clone size were taken over from that table, and D and trimming were inferred from the DNA. The table has approximately 240,000 clones, 83% seen once. The germline CDR1 and CDR2 sequences are SGDLS and YYNGEE. The CDR3 length is 18 residues. The V and J ends lost 3 bases and 0 bases respectively, with 19 bases between them. Sequenced sample: peripheral blood. The V call is TRBV9, the J call TRBJ1-3; TRBD1 might be the D (6 bases). The receptor was isolated from a human donor in a cohort sampled during active COVID-19. Written as DNA, the CDR3 is TGTGCCAGCAGCGCCCAATCCGGGACACTCATCTCTGGAAACACCATATATTTT. Translating it yields CASSAQSGTLISGNTIYF.